This entry lists 8 T cell receptor beta chains sequenced from one sample in a study of CD8+ T cells in alopecia areata. Extracted RNA was reverse transcribed into cDNA, the sequencing template. TCRdb's table, derived via immunoSEQ multiplex PCR, lists solely in-frame clones and lacks some. This table holds about 120,000 clones, less than 70% found once. What was sequenced was CD4+ T cells sorted from blood. The receptors stem from a human donor in good health.

The gene calls are TRBV20-1 and TRBJ1-1, with no clear D. V lost 0 bases, J lost 11 bases, and 4 bases lay in between. This CDR3 is 9 amino acids long. Germline V gene data show CDR1 as DFQATT and CDR2 as SNEGSKA (reference sequence). The CDR3 coding sequence is TGCAGTGCTAGAGATCCGGCTTTCTTT. Protein: CSARDPAFF.

This chain links TRBV30 with TRBJ1-5, with a possible D match to TRBD1 (5 bases). V was pared by 0 bases and J by 7 bases, with 16 bases between. The length of the CDR3 is 15 residues. Germline lookup yields CDR1 GTSNPN and CDR2 SVGIG (reference sequence). The CDR3 nucleotides are TGTGCCTGGAGTGTACCAGCAGGGAACCGCCAGCCCCAGCATTTT. Protein sequence: CAWSVPAGNRQPQHF.

This rearrangement joins TRBV27 to TRBJ1-1; a possible D gene is TRBD1 (5 bases). The V end was cut by 5 bases, the J end by 3 bases, with 13 bases between. The CDR3 sequence is 14 residues long. Per the germline V gene, CDR1 is MNHEY and CDR2 is SMNVEV (reference sequence). The CDR3 is CASSPGRADTEAFF. The CDR3, as DNA: TGTGCCAGCAGTCCGGGACGGGCGGACACTGAAGCTTTCTTT.

The chain uses TRBV30 and TRBJ2-3; D is possibly TRBD1 (6 bases). V was trimmed by 6 bases and J by 6 bases, leaving 16 bases between them. This CDR3 region has 13 residues. Germline V gene data show CDR1 as GTSNPN and CDR2 as SVGIG (reference sequence). This CDR3 is CACSQGSGDTQYF. The CDR3 nucleotides read TGTGCCTGCTCACAGGGTTCAGGGGATACGCAGTATTTT. Together with reference TRBV30 and TRBJ2-3, the CDR3 gives the full variable domain: SQTIHQWPATLVQPVGSPLSLECTVEGTSNPNLYWYRQAAGRGLQLLFYSVGIGQISSEVPQNLSASRPQDRQFILSSKKLLLSDSGFYLCACSQGSGDTQYFGPGTRLTVL.

This chain joins TRBV7-6 and TRBJ2-5; the D gene is possibly TRBD2 (6 bases). CDR3 length: 15 residues. Germline loops: CDR1 SGHVS, CDR2 FNYEAQ. V shed 2 bases and J shed 5 bases, with 15 bases lying between them. Written as DNA, the CDR3 is TGTGCCAGCAGCTTACAATCTTCGGGGGTCGAGACCCAGTACTTC. It translates to CASSLQSSGVETQYF.

The chain recombines TRBV4-2 with TRBJ1-5; 10 nucleotides match TRBD1. This CDR3 is built from 18 residues. Germline V gives CDR1 LGHNA, CDR2 YNFKEQ. The V gene end was trimmed by 0 bases and the J gene end by 1 base; junction bases not matched to a gene: 6. For the CDR3, the DNA is TGTGCCAGCAGCCAAGATGCGACAGGGGGCGCGAGCAATCAGCCCCAGCATTTT. Its translation is CASSQDATGGASNQPQHF.

V is TRBV6-5 and J is TRBJ2-7; TRBD1 might be the D (6 bases). Trimming shortened V by 4 bases and J by 6 bases, and 10 bases separated the two germline ends. This CDR3 comprises 12 residues. Germline CDR1 and CDR2: MNHEY and SVGAGI. This CDR3 reads CASSSQGREQYF. CDR3 nucleotide sequence: TGTGCCAGCAGTTCCCAGGGGCGCGAGCAGTACTTC.

The rearrangement uses TRBV10-3 and TRBJ1-5, with 10 nucleotides matching TRBD1. Germline CDR1 ENHRY, CDR2 SYGVKD. V lost 11 bases and J lost 5; bases outside the gene matches: 9. The CDR3 runs to 14 residues. The CDR3 DNA reads as TGTGCCTCGGGGACAGGGGTAGTCGATCAGCCCCAGCATTTT. Translating it yields CASGTGVVDQPQHF.